This entry lists 8 T cell receptor beta chains sequenced from one sample in a study of blood T cell repertoires in COVID-19. TCRdb's table, derived via immunoSEQ multiplex PCR, lists solely in-frame clones and lacks some. The profile shows 150,000 to 200,000 clones, around 90% of them singletons. Input material: peripheral blood. The receptors shown here come from a man aged 55 to 70 with active or convalescent COVID-19.

This clone appeared once. V usage is TRBV30 and J usage is TRBJ2-5, with 10 bases identical to TRBD2. The CDR3 has 15 amino acids. The V gene end was trimmed by 4 bases and the J gene end by 5 bases; junction bases not matched to a gene: 10. CDR1 is GTSNPN and CDR2 is SVGIG in the germline V gene (reference sequence). CDR3 loop: CAWKGLASPGETQYF. CDR3 in DNA: TGTGCCTGGAAGGGACTAGCGAGCCCCGGGGAGACCCAGTACTTC.

The chain joins TRBV2 to TRBJ2-5, with TRBD2 identical over 11 bases. The junction had 6 bases not matched to a gene; V was cut back by 3 bases and J by 3 bases. CDR3 length equals 16 residues. Germline V gene lookup returns CDR1 SNHLY and CDR2 FYNNEI. The CDR3 protein is CASSEWGSGREETQYF. CDR3 DNA: TGTGCCAGCAGTGAGTGGGGTAGCGGGAGGGAAGAGACCCAGTACTTC.

The V gene is TRBV19, the J gene TRBJ1-5; 7 positions agree with TRBD1. V dropped 3 bases and J dropped 4; count of bases not matched to a gene: 6. The germline V gene has CDR1 LNHDA and CDR2 SQIVND (reference sequence). The length of the CDR3 is 15 residues. The CDR3 DNA is TGTGCCAGTAGTATCGAGGGGGCTGTAAATCAGCCCCAGCATTTT. It translates to CASSIEGAVNQPQHF.

The J gene is TRBJ2-7, the V gene TRBV5-6; D is perhaps TRBD2 (7 bases). CDR1 and CDR2 from the germline V gene are SGHDT and YYEEEE. The CDR3 extends over 17 amino acids. V was trimmed by 0 bases and J by 1 base, leaving 17 bases between them. The DNA of the CDR3 is TGTGCCAGCAGCTTGGTCGGGGGGCTGTCGAAATCCTACGAGCAGTACTTC. Translating it yields CASSLVGGLSKSYEQYF. The full variable domain, rest sourced from reference TRBV5-6 and TRBJ2-7, is DAGVTQSPTHLIKTRGQQVTLRCSPKSGHDTVSWYQQALGQGPQFIFQYYEEEERQRGNFPDRFSGHQFPNYSSELNVNALLLGDSALYLCASSLVGGLSKSYEQYFGPGTRLTVT.

V is TRBV4-2 and J is TRBJ2-2, with D possibly matching TRBD2 (5 bases). Trimming removed 0 bases from V and 4 bases from J, with 12 bases in between. From germline, CDR1 is LGHNA and CDR2 YNFKEQ. This CDR3 has 16 amino acids. The CDR3 coding sequence is TGTGCCAGCAGCCAAGATCCAACTAGAACCACCGGGGAGCTGTTTTTT. Its protein product is CASSQDPTRTTGELFF.

The chain recombines TRBV12-5 with TRBJ1-1, with a possible D match to TRBD1 (6 bases). The CDR3 loop spans 16 amino acids. The V gene lost 7 bases and the J gene lost 0 bases, with 18 bases spanning the gap. The germline V gene has CDR1 LGHNT and CDR2 FRNRAP. CDR3: CASANPPGHMNTEAFF. CDR3 coding DNA: TGTGCTAGTGCAAACCCACCGGGACATATGAACACTGAAGCTTTCTTT.

V and J are TRBV5-1 and TRBJ2-5; D possibly corresponds to TRBD2 (6 bases). V was pared by 3 bases and J by 5 bases, with 17 bases between. The V gene's germline CDR1 is SGHRS and CDR2 YFSETQ. The CDR3 spans 15 residues. CDR3 region: CASSWDFLRGETQYF. DNA of the CDR3: TGCGCCAGCAGCTGGGACTTCCTCCGGGGCGAGACCCAGTACTTC.

The chain combines TRBV7-9 with TRBJ2-5; 7 bases are a match to TRBD1. Unmatched junction bases numbered 4, after V lost 1 base and J lost 2 bases. The CDR3 length is 15 residues. Looked up from germline, CDR1 is SEHNR and CDR2 is FQNEAQ (reference sequence). The CDR3 here is CASSLVGGPQETQYF. The CDR3 nucleotides read TGTGCCAGCAGCTTAGTAGGGGGCCCGCAAGAGACCCAGTACTTC.